Included here is one T cell receptor (beta chain) sequence, with context. Its cognate antigen has yet to be identified. No base-level quality is on record; no much larger clone is a single base apart. Inclusion was restricted to participants for whom at least one PBMC sample before ART initiation and at least two post-ART samples were available. Treatment was received in the United States of America by all participants with HIV. Before DNA extraction, cryopreserved samples of roughly 1-10 million PBMC were thawed and washed. At the time of the earliest PBMC sample, participants with HIV were aged between roughly 20 and 54 years. PBMC samples were contributed by each participant from 1-4 timepoints before ART initiation and 2-8 timepoints after ART initiation, with a median of 7 samples. Serial HIV viral load, CD4+ T-cell count, ART history and demographic data were obtained for every participant. Using a Qiagen kit on a QIAcube, genomic DNA was extracted from unsorted PBMC, with samples processed in batches of 12.

This entry is derived from a study of long-term antiretroviral therapy in people with HIV (dated by TCRdb to between 2021 and 2023). Broadly, across the study: The earliest samples were collected roughly a decade before the 2015 WHO recommendation for immediate ART, at a time when ART was usually postponed until CD4 counts fell. No cross-contamination during QIAcube processing turned up in test extractions that ran a monoclonal T-cell line alongside 25 to 35 polyclonal samples. A total of over 150 cryopreserved PBMC samples came from approximately 30 adults with confirmed HIV infection and were collected serially over a mean of roughly six years (range 1-12). Among the 25 to 30 participants with HIV, about 11 were female. This retrospective serial study examined whether starting ART and sustained HIV suppression were associated with changes in the composition and diversity of the TRB repertoire in peripheral blood. The investigation overall reported the following: Limited PBMC availability meant only the TCR beta chain was sequenced, without alpha chain pairing. Samples dated from the mid-2000s to the late 2010s, and the ART regimens used may be less effective than current ones. At every time point, the repertoire was dominated by expanded TRB clones first identified before ART initiation, although this dominance fluctuated and, in many PLHIV, declined after ART. A significant increase in TRB diversity was found to be associated with ART initiation, although TRB diversity was observed to remain significantly below that of transplant donor controls even after long-term ART. Inferences about post-ART repertoire changes are limited because no data were available on ART adherence, viral resistance or therapy changes. Narrower CDR3 length ranges were observed in HIV repertoires than in controls, and an antigen-experienced repertoire with only a slight naive shift after ART was suggested by the network structure. Unsorted PBMC were profiled instead of sorted CD4+ and CD8+ T cells because pre-ART samples had limited cell numbers.

The immunoSEQ hsTCRB v3.0 assay was used at survey level resolution for TRB variable region sequencing. The targeted TRB sequencing depth was roughly 35,000-50,000 T-cell genomes per sample. TRB libraries were pooled and sequenced on an Illumina MiSeq using a v3 150-cycle kit. From the authors' description of their analysis: Repertoire analysis was run in R within a reproducible Nextflow workflow that covered QC, data transformation and analysis. LymphoSeq2, an R package for exploring AIRR-Seq data, was used to implement custom analyses. A few samples that yielded fewer than 5000 total TRB sequences were excluded, so that approximately 170 HIV repertoires were analyzed. Of the approximately 190 retained HIV repertoires, 59 were collected before and approximately 130 after ART initiation. Repertoires were downsampled to 5000 TRB nucleotide sequences, and summary statistics were averaged over 100 downsampling iterations. The analysis kept only TRB sequences whose CDR3 regions were at least seven amino acids long. A Shannon entropy-derived clonality score and the Gini coefficient were used to measure diversity. In the repertoire networks, any two of the top 5000 CDR3 amino acid sequences were connected whenever the two sequences differed by an edit distance of one. Antigen specificity groups and MHC restriction were predicted for TRB CDR3 amino acid sequences with GLIPH2. To flag known associations with CMV, EBV, HIV or tissue antigens, CDR3 amino acid sequences were compared against VDJdb and McPAS-TCR. Pre-ART, post-ART and control groups were compared with Wilcoxon signed-rank tests and Holm-Bonferroni correction. TCRdb took over this immuneACCESS table, retaining in-frame rearrangements with V and J assigned. Such tables are incomplete; in checked studies, under half of the missing clones stem from an unresolved V gene, and the remainder is unexplained. V and J calls and clone size are as listed in that table; D and trimming were resolved from the DNA. A total of fewer than 30,000 clones appear in this sample, roughly 80% of them only once. Together, the top ten hold 9% to 10% of the sample.

The CDR1 and CDR2 encoded by the germline V gene are SGHVS and FNYEAQ. The CDR3 measures 12 amino acids from cysteine to phenylalanine. The kept DNA is CDR3 alone, 36 bases in frame from the first base. V was cut back by 1 base and J by 6 bases, leaving a gap of 7 bases between them. The sequence was obtained from a man aged 35-49 years with HIV. The sequence links TRBV7-6 to TRBJ2-7; the D gene is possibly TRBD1 or TRBD2, with 5 bases matching each. The specimen comprised unsorted PBMCs, sampled 3 years after starting antiretroviral therapy. The bases read TGTGCCAGCAGCTTAGATGGGGGCGAGCAGTACTTC. This sequence encodes CASSLDGGEQYF.